A selection of T cell receptor beta chains follows, all from one sample in a study of tumor and adjacent non-tumor tissue in lung cancer. TCRdb processed the multiplex PCR reads anew with MiXCR; each CDR3 protein has one entry. The table lists about 77,000 distinct CDR3 sequences, 76% of them singletons. The sequencing input was distant non-tumor lung tissue. Every receptor here comes from a man between 65 and 85 years old with non-small cell lung cancer. Each CDR3 is given with its conserved first and last residue. The order of the fields is D gene, CDR3 length, J gene, V gene, clone size, CDR3 protein, CDR3 DNA. The D gene is left open where the match is weak. The size of a clone is reported for some rows only, either as once, few or many, or as a class for expanded clones.

D gene: .
CDR3 length: 15
J gene: TRBJ2-7
V gene: TRBV11-1
clone size: once
CDR3 protein: CASNLEASISYEQYF
CDR3 DNA: TGTGCCAGCAACTTAGAAGCTTCCATCTCCTACGAGCAATACTTC

D gene: .
CDR3 length: 14
J gene: TRBJ2-3
V gene: TRBV6-2/TRBV6-3
clone size: .
CDR3 protein: CTTIRASDTDTQYF
CDR3 DNA: TGTACCACCATAAGGGCTAGCGACACAGATACGCAGTATTTT

D gene: .
CDR3 length: 15
J gene: TRBJ1-1
V gene: TRBV20-1
clone size: .
CDR3 protein: CSAIPSRQTNTEASF
CDR3 DNA: TGCAGTGCTATCCCCTCCCGACAGACGAACACTGAAGCTTCCTTT

D gene: .
CDR3 length: 15
J gene: TRBJ1-5
V gene: TRBV6-2/TRBV6-3
clone size: .
CDR3 protein: CASTQGPQEDQPQHF
CDR3 DNA: TGTGCCAGCACCCAGGGGCCCCAAGAGGATCAGCCCCAGCATTTT

D gene: .
CDR3 length: 13
J gene: TRBJ2-7
V gene: TRBV10-1
clone size: many
CDR3 protein: CASSESGGYEQYF
CDR3 DNA: TGCGCCAGCAGTGAGTCAGGGGGCTACGAGCAGTACTTC

D gene: TRBD2
CDR3 length: 15
J gene: TRBJ2-7
V gene: TRBV20-1
clone size: .
CDR3 protein: CSAGKTSGRVYEQYF
CDR3 DNA: TGCAGTGCTGGAAAGACTAGCGGGAGAGTTTACGAGCAGTACTTC

D gene: .
CDR3 length: 15
J gene: TRBJ2-3
V gene: TRBV11-3
clone size: .
CDR3 protein: CASARQEVSIDTQYF
CDR3 DNA: TGTGCCAGCGCCCGTCAGGAAGTGAGCATAGATACGCAGTATTTT

D gene: .
CDR3 length: 15
J gene: TRBJ2-1
V gene: TRBV2
clone size: .
CDR3 protein: CASNEEAGNYNEQFF
CDR3 DNA: TGTGCCAGCAATGAAGAGGCGGGGAACTACAATGAGCAGTTCTTC

D gene: .
CDR3 length: 15
J gene: TRBJ2-1
V gene: TRBV7-9
clone size: few
CDR3 protein: CASSRPGSSYNEQFF
CDR3 DNA: TGTGCCAGCAGCCGCCCCGGGAGCTCCTACAATGAGCAGTTCTTC

D gene: .
CDR3 length: 16
J gene: TRBJ2-2
V gene: TRBV28
clone size: few
CDR3 protein: CASSARRGFGTGELFF
CDR3 DNA: TGTGCCAGCAGTGCGCGAAGGGGGTTTGGCACCGGGGAGCTGTTTTTT

D gene: .
CDR3 length: 13
J gene: TRBJ2-2
V gene: TRBV30
clone size: .
CDR3 protein: CAWSLGWAGGLFF
CDR3 DNA: TGTGCCTGGAGTTTGGGTTGGGCCGGGGGGCTGTTTTTT

D gene: .
CDR3 length: 14
J gene: TRBJ2-1
V gene: TRBV11-2
clone size: .
CDR3 protein: CASSSQGPSNEQFF
CDR3 DNA: TGTGCCAGCAGCTCCCAGGGCCCTAGCAATGAGCAGTTCTTC

D gene: .
CDR3 length: 14
J gene: TRBJ1-2
V gene: TRBV25-1
clone size: .
CDR3 protein: CASSVTAANYGYTF
CDR3 DNA: TGTGCCAGCAGTGTAACGGCAGCCAACTATGGCTACACCTTC

D gene: TRBD1
CDR3 length: 15
J gene: TRBJ2-5
V gene: TRBV6-2/TRBV6-3
clone size: once
CDR3 protein: CTSSSTGPFGETQYF
CDR3 DNA: TGTACCAGCAGTTCGACAGGGCCGTTTGGAGAGACCCAGTATTTC

D gene: TRBD2
CDR3 length: 15
J gene: TRBJ2-5
V gene: TRBV29-1
clone size: .
CDR3 protein: CSVDGLAAGMETQYF
CDR3 DNA: TGCAGCGTGGATGGACTAGCAGCGGGTATGGAGACCCAGTACTTC

D gene: TRBD2
CDR3 length: 15
J gene: TRBJ2-1
V gene: TRBV11-2
clone size: .
CDR3 protein: CASKRREGSYNEQFF
CDR3 DNA: TGTGCCAGCAAGCGCCGGGAGGGCTCCTACAATGAGCAGTTCTTC

D gene: .
CDR3 length: 16
J gene: TRBJ2-5
V gene: TRBV28
clone size: .
CDR3 protein: CASSSNVYCATETQCF
CDR3 DNA: TGTGCCAGCAGTTCTAATGTCTACTGTGCCACAGAGACCCAGTGCTTC

D gene: .
CDR3 length: 16
J gene: TRBJ2-1
V gene: TRBV6-1
clone size: .
CDR3 protein: CASSERPWGSTDEQFF
CDR3 DNA: TGTGCCAGCAGTGAAAGACCTTGGGGGAGTACCGATGAGCAGTTCTTC

D gene: .
CDR3 length: 15
J gene: TRBJ2-3
V gene: TRBV11-3
clone size: .
CDR3 protein: CASTRRKVCIDTQYF
CDR3 DNA: TGTGCCAGCACCCGTCGGAAAGTATGCATAGATACGCAGTATTTT

D gene: .
CDR3 length: 13
J gene: TRBJ1-1
V gene: TRBV20-1
clone size: .
CDR3 protein: CAGVYSMNTEAFF
CDR3 DNA: TGCGCGGGGGTATACTCCATGAACACTGAAGCTTTCTTT

D gene: TRBD2
CDR3 length: 15
J gene: TRBJ2-1
V gene: TRBV11-3
clone size: .
CDR3 protein: CTSSPGLARVGEQFF
CDR3 DNA: TGTACCAGCAGCCCAGGACTAGCGCGAGTGGGTGAGCAGTTCTTC

D gene: TRBD1
CDR3 length: 16
J gene: TRBJ1-2
V gene: TRBV6-5
clone size: .
CDR3 protein: CASSYSGTGQRSGYTF
CDR3 DNA: TGTGCCAGCAGTTACTCCGGGACAGGGCAGCGGAGTGGCTACACCTTT

D gene: .
CDR3 length: 13
J gene: TRBJ2-5
V gene: TRBV6-6
clone size: .
CDR3 protein: CASRAGVEETQYF
CDR3 DNA: TGTGCCAGCCGAGCAGGGGTGGAAGAGACCCAGTACTTC

D gene: .
CDR3 length: 15
J gene: TRBJ2-3
V gene: TRBV11-3
clone size: once
CDR3 protein: CVSSLSQSGHRVQYF
CDR3 DNA: TGTGTCAGCAGCTTATCCCAATCCGGACACCGGGTACAGTATTTT

D gene: TRBD1
CDR3 length: 13
J gene: TRBJ1-5
V gene: TRBV12-5
clone size: few
CDR3 protein: CASAPDRNQYQHF
CDR3 DNA: TGTGCTAGTGCCCCGGACAGGAATCAGTACCAGCATTTT

D gene: .
CDR3 length: 14
J gene: TRBJ2-3
V gene: TRBV25-1
clone size: many
CDR3 protein: CASSELVLTDTQYF
CDR3 DNA: TGTGCCAGCAGTGAATTGGTCCTCACAGATACGCAGTATTTT

D gene: TRBD1
CDR3 length: 15
J gene: TRBJ1-1
V gene: TRBV7-8
clone size: .
CDR3 protein: CASSYHRGLNTEAFF
CDR3 DNA: TGTGCCAGCAGCTACCACAGGGGCCTGAACACTGAAGCTTTCTTT

D gene: TRBD1
CDR3 length: 16
J gene: TRBJ1-2
V gene: TRBV11-1
clone size: .
CDR3 protein: CASSDRQGQTTYCYTF
CDR3 DNA: TGTGCCAGCAGCGACAGACAGGGACAAACCACTTATTGCTACACCTTC

D gene: .
CDR3 length: 14
J gene: TRBJ2-3
V gene: TRBV20-1
clone size: .
CDR3 protein: CSNREQIITDTQYF
CDR3 DNA: TGCAGTAATAGAGAGCAAATCATCACAGATACGCAGTATTTT

D gene: .
CDR3 length: 13
J gene: TRBJ2-5
V gene: TRBV5-4
clone size: .
CDR3 protein: CASSLLGEETQYF
CDR3 DNA: TGTGCCAGCAGCTTGCTGGGGGAAGAGACCCAGTACTTC

D gene: TRBD1
CDR3 length: 15
J gene: TRBJ1-6
V gene: TRBV7-9
clone size: .
CDR3 protein: CASSLAGGHNPPLHF
CDR3 DNA: TGTGCCAGCAGCTTAGCAGGGGGCCATAATCCACCCCTCCACTTT

D gene: TRBD2
CDR3 length: 17
J gene: TRBJ2-1
V gene: TRBV7-8
clone size: few
CDR3 protein: CANSLVMGLAVENEQFF
CDR3 DNA: TGTGCCAACAGCTTAGTTATGGGTCTAGCGGTAGAGAATGAACAGTTCTTC

D gene: TRBD2
CDR3 length: 16
J gene: TRBJ2-5
V gene: TRBV6-2/TRBV6-3
clone size: .
CDR3 protein: CANCYLWEGYQETQYF
CDR3 DNA: TGTGCCAACTGTTACTTGTGGGAGGGGTACCAAGAGACCCAGTACTTC

D gene: .
CDR3 length: 15
J gene: TRBJ2-3
V gene: TRBV11-3
clone size: .
CDR3 protein: CASTRREVRTVTQYF
CDR3 DNA: TGTGCCAGCACCCGACGGGAAGTAAGAACAGTTACGCAGTATTTT

D gene: .
CDR3 length: 12
J gene: TRBJ1-5
V gene: TRBV6-2/TRBV6-3
clone size: .
CDR3 protein: CASSYHPQPHHF
CDR3 DNA: TGTGCCAGTAGCTACCACCCTCAGCCCCATCATTTT

D gene: TRBD2
CDR3 length: 16
J gene: TRBJ2-7
V gene: TRBV4-1
clone size: .
CDR3 protein: CVSSRTLAGEGDEHYF
CDR3 DNA: TGCGTCAGCAGCCGGACACTAGCGGGCGAGGGGGACGAGCATTACTTC

D gene: TRBD1
CDR3 length: 15
J gene: TRBJ1-1
V gene: TRBV12-3/TRBV12-4
clone size: .
CDR3 protein: CAISLSGTGNTEAFF
CDR3 DNA: TGTGCCATCAGTTTATCGGGGACAGGAAACACTGAAGCTTTCTTT

D gene: .
CDR3 length: 16
J gene: TRBJ2-7
V gene: TRBV20-1
clone size: .
CDR3 protein: CSVSPLGISPYNEQYF
CDR3 DNA: TGCAGTGTTAGCCCACTCGGGATTTCCCCCTACAATGAGCAGTACTTC

D gene: .
CDR3 length: 15
J gene: TRBJ1-1
V gene: TRBV11-2
clone size: .
CDR3 protein: CASTTGPAQNPEAFF
CDR3 DNA: TGTGCCAGCACCACCGGGCCCGCACAAAACCCTGAAGCTTTCTTT

D gene: .
CDR3 length: 12
J gene: TRBJ2-1
V gene: TRBV5-1
clone size: .
CDR3 protein: CASSLERNEQFF
CDR3 DNA: TGCGCCAGCAGCCTTGAACGAAATGAGCAGTTCTTC

D gene: .
CDR3 length: 14
J gene: TRBJ2-5
V gene: TRBV5-1
clone size: few
CDR3 protein: CASSSGPAQETQYF
CDR3 DNA: TGCGCCAGCAGCTCGGGCCCAGCCCAAGAGACCCAGTACTTC

D gene: TRBD2
CDR3 length: 14
J gene: TRBJ2-7
V gene: TRBV20-1
clone size: .
CDR3 protein: CSARLAGGRNEQYF
CDR3 DNA: TGCAGTGCAAGGCTAGCGGGAGGGAGAAACGAGCAGTACTTC

D gene: .
CDR3 length: 13
J gene: TRBJ1-5
V gene: TRBV5-5
clone size: .
CDR3 protein: CAISFDINQPQHF
CDR3 DNA: TGTGCCATCAGCTTCGACATCAACCAGCCCCAGCATTTT

D gene: TRBD2
CDR3 length: 14
J gene: TRBJ2-7
V gene: TRBV4-1
clone size: .
CDR3 protein: CARSRTSGNYDQYF
CDR3 DNA: TGCGCCAGATCCCGGACTAGCGGGAACTACGATCAGTACTTC

D gene: TRBD1
CDR3 length: 15
J gene: TRBJ1-4
V gene: TRBV4-2
clone size: .
CDR3 protein: CVTSQEKTGNEKLFF
CDR3 DNA: TGTGTCACCAGCCAAGAAAAGACAGGGAATGAAAAACTGTTTTTT

D gene: TRBD2
CDR3 length: 14
J gene: TRBJ2-2
V gene: TRBV29-1
clone size: many
CDR3 protein: CSADVAGGTGELFF
CDR3 DNA: TGCAGCGCTGACGTAGCGGGGGGCACCGGGGAGCTGTTTTTT

D gene: .
CDR3 length: 14
J gene: TRBJ1-3
V gene: TRBV5-4
clone size: once
CDR3 protein: CASSSASGGNIIYF
CDR3 DNA: TGTGCCAGCAGCTCGGCTTCGGGGGGAAACATCATATATTTT

D gene: .
CDR3 length: 12
J gene: TRBJ1-2
V gene: TRBV20-1
clone size: .
CDR3 protein: CSAIGGKYGYTF
CDR3 DNA: TGCAGTGCAATTGGGGGGAAGTATGGCTACACCTTC

D gene: TRBD2
CDR3 length: 18
J gene: TRBJ2-6
V gene: TRBV20-1
clone size: few
CDR3 protein: CSARRGGQGYSGANVLTF
CDR3 DNA: TGCAGTGCTAGGCGGGGGGGTCAGGGTTACTCTGGGGCCAACGTCCTGACTTTC

D gene: .
CDR3 length: 15
J gene: TRBJ1-1
V gene: TRBV10-3
clone size: .
CDR3 protein: CIISEPQGQLTEAFF
CDR3 DNA: TGTATCATCAGTGAGCCTCAGGGGCAGCTCACTGAAGCTTTCTTT

D gene: .
CDR3 length: 14
J gene: TRBJ2-4
V gene: TRBV6-2/TRBV6-3
clone size: .
CDR3 protein: CASSYSMEGNILYF
CDR3 DNA: TGTGCCAGCAGTTATAGTATGGAGGGGAACATTCTGTACTTC

D gene: .
CDR3 length: 12
J gene: TRBJ2-7
V gene: TRBV12-3/TRBV12-4
clone size: .
CDR3 protein: CTSSLGEYEQYF
CDR3 DNA: TGTACCAGCAGTTTGGGAGAGTACGAGCAGTACTTC

D gene: .
CDR3 length: 14
J gene: TRBJ2-1
V gene: TRBV6-5
clone size: .
CDR3 protein: CATSSSRTGFKQFF
CDR3 DNA: TGTGCCACCTCCTCTAGCAGGACTGGATTTAAGCAGTTCTTC

D gene: .
CDR3 length: 16
J gene: TRBJ2-1
V gene: TRBV4-3
clone size: .
CDR3 protein: CASSHSGTWCSNEQFF
CDR3 DNA: TGCGCCAGCAGCCACAGTGGGACATGGTGCTCAAATGAGCAGTTCTTC

D gene: .
CDR3 length: 17
J gene: TRBJ2-1
V gene: TRBV6-5
clone size: many
CDR3 protein: CASSYSGLAGSYNEQFF
CDR3 DNA: TGTGCCAGCAGTTACTCGGGTCTGGCAGGCTCCTACAATGAGCAGTTCTTC